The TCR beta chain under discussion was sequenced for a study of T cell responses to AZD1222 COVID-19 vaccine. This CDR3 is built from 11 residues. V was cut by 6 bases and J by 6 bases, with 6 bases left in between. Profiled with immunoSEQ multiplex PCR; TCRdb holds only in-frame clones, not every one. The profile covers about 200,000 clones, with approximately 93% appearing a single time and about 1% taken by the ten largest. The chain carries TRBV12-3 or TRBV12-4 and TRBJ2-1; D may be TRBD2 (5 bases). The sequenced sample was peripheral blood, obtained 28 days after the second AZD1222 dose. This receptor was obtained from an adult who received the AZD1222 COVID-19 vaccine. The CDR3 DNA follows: TGTGCCAGCAGCGGAGGCAATGAGCAGTTCTTC. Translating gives CASSGGNEQFF.